These 18 T cell receptor beta chains were sequenced from one sample in a study of T cell responses to AZD1222 COVID-19 vaccine. Sequencing used immunoSEQ multiplex PCR; TCRdb keeps in-frame clones, though not all of them. Of tens of thousands of clones listed, around 93% were seen once; the top ten hold around 8%. The source was peripheral blood, collected 28 days after the second AZD1222 dose. The receptors derive from an adult who received the AZD1222 COVID-19 vaccine.

The CDR3 sequence: CASSLSTSPLHF. In DNA, the CDR3 is TGTGCCAGCAGTCTATCGACCTCACCCCTCCACTTT. This chain connects TRBV28 to TRBJ1-6; D uncertain. The CDR3 has 12 residues. CDR1 MDHEN and CDR2 SYDVKM come from the germline V gene. Between the trimmed V and J ends, which lost 5 bases and 10 bases, there was a span of 9 bases.

The J gene is TRBJ2-2, the V gene TRBV7-3; the match to TRBD2 covers 15 bases. V dropped 5 bases and J dropped 3; count of bases not matched to a gene: 1. Germline CDR1 is SGHTA and CDR2 is FQGTGA. The CDR3 consists of 16 residues. CDR3 bases: TGTGCCAGCAGCCGGACTAGCGGGAGGGACACCGGGGAGCTGTTTTTT. Translated: CASSRTSGRDTGELFF.

A few counts support this clone. This chain joins TRBV7-2 and TRBJ2-7; 9 bases agree with TRBD2. The CDR3 length is 14 residues. V trimming: 8 bases; J trimming: 0 bases; junction bases outside the gene matches: 5. Germline lookup yields CDR1 SGHTA and CDR2 FQGNSA. The CDR3 DNA is TGTGCCAGCGGACTGACTAGCGGCTCCTACGAGCAGTACTTC. Translation: CASGLTSGSYEQYF.

This clone was counted a single time. This chain joins TRBV5-6 and TRBJ2-1, with D unresolved. V was pared by 3 bases and J by 0 bases, with 16 bases between. Germline lookup yields CDR1 SGHDT and CDR2 YYEEEE. This CDR3 spans 17 amino acids. The CDR3 sequence: CASSSPLSRNSYNEQFF. The CDR3, as DNA: TGTGCCAGCAGCTCCCCCCTGTCCCGAAACTCCTACAATGAGCAGTTCTTC.

This sequence joins TRBV28 and TRBJ2-5, with a tentative D call TRBD2 (6 bases). Germline values: CDR1 MDHEN, CDR2 SYDVKM. This CDR3 has 15 residues. Trimming cost V 6 bases and J 4 bases, with 18 bases left between them. CDR3 protein: CASSQTPGSPETQYF. The CDR3 nucleotides are TGTGCCAGCAGCCAAACCCCCGGGAGTCCAGAGACCCAGTACTTC.

V and J are TRBV5-5 and TRBJ2-5; no clear D gene. Between the trimmed V and J ends, which lost 3 bases and 3 bases, there was a span of 6 bases. The germline CDR1 and CDR2 sequences are SGHKS and YYEKEE (reference sequence). The CDR3 is 12 residues long. The CDR3 loop reads CASSYGEETQYF. The CDR3 bases are TGTGCCAGCAGCTATGGGGAAGAGACCCAGTACTTC.

The chain has TRBV4-2 and TRBJ2-7; 10 bases fit TRBD2. The CDR3 runs to 14 residues. After removal of 5 bases from V and 0 bases from J, the junction contained 1 base not matched to a gene. The germline CDR1 and CDR2 sequences are LGHNA and YNFKEQ. In DNA, the CDR3 is TGTGCCAGCAGCTCTAGCGGGAGCTCCTACGAGCAGTACTTC. Translation: CASSSSGSSYEQYF.

This chain joins TRBV6-5 and TRBJ2-7; D uncertain. The V gene's germline CDR1 is MNHEY and CDR2 SVGAGI. This CDR3 is 14 amino acids long. Trimming cost V 5 bases and J 3 bases, with 14 bases left between them. CDR3 sequence reads: CASSPDTSRYEQYF. CDR3 sequence (DNA): TGTGCCAGCAGTCCCGACACCTCCCGCTACGAGCAGTACTTC.

The CDR3 DNA follows: TGTGCCAGCAGTCCGGCTACGGGTGGAACCTACGAGCAGTACTTC. Amino acids: CASSPATGGTYEQYF. The V gene is TRBV27, the J gene TRBJ2-7; D is unresolved. There are 15 residues in the CDR3. CDR1 is MNHEY, CDR2 SMNVEV, per germline (reference sequence). Between the trimmed V and J ends, which lost 5 bases and 2 bases, there was a span of 16 bases.

CDR3: CASSPREGYEQYF. The CDR3 DNA is TGTGCCAGCAGTCCCCGGGAGGGGTATGAGCAGTACTTC. The J gene is TRBJ2-7, the V gene TRBV2; 8 bases agree with TRBD2. The CDR3 runs 13 residues. Unmatched junction bases numbered 7, after V lost 5 bases and J lost 7 bases. Germline CDR1 reads SNHLY; CDR2 reads FYNNEI.

The gene calls are TRBV18 and TRBJ1-1, with 7 bases identical to TRBD1. This CDR3 has 15 amino acids. Germline trimming cut 5 bases from V and 0 bases from J; bases unmatched to any gene: 6. Germline assignment: CDR1 KGHSH and CDR2 LQKENI. The CDR3 here is CASSITGEMNTEAFF. The CDR3 DNA follows: TGTGCCAGCTCAATTACAGGGGAAATGAACACTGAAGCTTTCTTT.

This clone was seen just once. V gene TRBV7-9 combines with J gene TRBJ2-2, with 9 positions matching TRBD2. Per the germline V gene, CDR1 is SEHNR and CDR2 is FQNEAQ (reference sequence). The CDR3 has 14 amino acids. V shed 8 bases and J 7 bases; nucleotides not matched to a gene: 8. CDR3 sequence: CASSASGIGGELFF. DNA of the CDR3: TGTGCCAGCTCGGCTAGCGGGATCGGCGGGGAGCTGTTTTTT.

This clone came up once. The V and J genes are TRBV7-2 and TRBJ1-1; tentative D call: TRBD1 (5 bases). Germline CDR1 reads SGHTA; CDR2 reads FQGNSA. V lost 5 bases, J lost 6 bases, and 16 bases lay in between. CDR3 length: 14 residues. The CDR3: CASSTPRGEAEAFF. The CDR3 DNA sequence: TGTGCCAGCAGCACACCCCGGGGGGAGGCTGAAGCTTTCTTT. Together with reference TRBV7-2 and TRBJ1-1, the CDR3 gives the full variable domain: GAGVSQSPSNKVTEKGKDVELRCDPISGHTALYWYRQSLGQGLEFLIYFQGNSAPDKSGLPSDRFSAERTGGSVSTLTIQRTQQEDSAVYLCASSTPRGEAEAFFGQGTRLTVV.

CDR3 region: CASSWTSGGYNEQFF. The CDR3 coding sequence is TGTGCCAGCAGTTGGACTAGCGGAGGCTACAATGAGCAGTTCTTC. The rearrangement links TRBV6-5 to TRBJ2-1, with 10 bases identical to TRBD2. CDR3 length: 15 amino acids. Germline V lookup: CDR1 MNHEY, CDR2 SVGAGI. V lost 4 bases and J lost 3; bases outside the gene matches: 3.

As DNA, the CDR3 is TGTGCCTGGAGTACCAGCGGGCTCTTATCCCATAGCAATCAGCCCCAGCATTTT. Translating it yields CAWSTSGLLSHSNQPQHF. The chain employs TRBV30 and TRBJ1-5; the D is unclear. The CDR3 totals 18 residues. Trimming took off 2 bases at V and 0 bases at J, with 20 bases between the two ends. CDR1 is GTSNPN, CDR2 SVGIG, per germline (reference sequence).

The CDR3 sequence is CASSLSRGPSNEQFF. Here the CDR3 DNA reads TGTGCCAGCAGTTTATCGCGGGGCCCTTCCAATGAGCAGTTCTTC. The V call is TRBV27, the J call TRBJ2-1; D may be TRBD2 (6 bases). The CDR3 has 15 amino acids. Germline V gene data show CDR1 as MNHEY and CDR2 as SMNVEV (reference sequence). Trimming shortened V by 0 bases and J by 6 bases, and 12 bases separated the two germline ends.

Details on this clone: Other DNA sequences within the sample encode an identical CDR3. This chain links TRBV12-3 or TRBV12-4 with TRBJ2-1, with D uncertain. This CDR3 is built from 11 residues. The V gene lost 1 base and the J gene lost 8 bases, with 3 bases spanning the gap. CDR3 region: CASSLVDEQFF. CDR3 sequence (DNA): TGTGCCAGCAGTTTAGTGGATGAGCAGTTCTTC.

The chain joins TRBV7-9 to TRBJ1-1; TRBD1 aligns across 7 bases. The CDR3 is 12 residues long. The V segment lost 5 bases and the J segment 6 bases; nucleotides outside the gene matches: 3. Germline V gene data show CDR1 as SEHNR and CDR2 as FQNEAQ (reference sequence). The CDR3 bases are TGTGCCAGCAGCAGACAGGGTTCTGAAGCTTTCTTT. Its translation is CASSRQGSEAFF.